This is a list of T cell receptor beta chains from one sample in a study of blood T cell repertoires in COVID-19. This table comes from immunoSEQ multiplex PCR, and its TCRdb copy is limited to in-frame clones, with some not included. The table shows approximately 170,000 clones, with about 82% occurring only once. The sample taken for sequencing was peripheral blood. The receptors derive from a woman of 80 years or more with COVID-19, enrolled during active disease. CDR3s include the opening cysteine and the closing phenylalanine or tryptophan.

j_call v_call cdr3_aa
TRBJ2-7 TRBV2 CAGTGLAREQYF
TRBJ2-5 TRBV5-4 CASSLDNGGAETQYF
TRBJ1-2 TRBV19 CASSIPATSYGYTF
TRBJ1-1 TRBV5-1 CASSLEAGGLGATEAFF
TRBJ2-7 TRBV5-1 CASSFTGGMGEQYF
TRBJ2-2 TRBV10-3 CATRTSGRPYTGELFF
TRBJ2-3 TRBV5-1 CASSKGQGKDTQYF
TRBJ1-2 TRBV19 CASSVTGTDYGYTF
TRBJ2-7 TRBV7-9 CASSLALASGYEQYF
TRBJ1-3 TRBV5-1 CASSLEGGGNTIYF
TRBJ2-1 TRBV9 CASSVSRTRVDNEQFF
TRBJ2-1 TRBV5-4 CASQQAGGVYNEQFF
TRBJ2-5 TRBV5-1 CASSLSGGRETQYF
TRBJ2-1 TRBV5-1 CASSPGGANEQFF
TRBJ1-2 TRBV28 CASSFGGPTAGYTF
TRBJ2-7 TRBV7-2 CASRPGGARGSYEQYF
TRBJ2-2 TRBV28 CASRRPGQGNTGELFF
TRBJ2-1 TRBV5-1 CASTYGTGTGIGNEQFF
TRBJ1-1 TRBV2 CASNRVSHELAFF
TRBJ1-2 TRBV18 CASSPGAVSNYGYTF
TRBJ2-5 TRBV5-6 CASSYRAGEETQYF
TRBJ2-1 TRBV19 CATQLLAGGNNEQFF
TRBJ2-3 TRBV20-1 CSASSGGATDTQYF
TRBJ2-3 TRBV7-3 CASSSPSTDTQYF
TRBJ2-5 TRBV28 CASTKQGWAKGTQYF
TRBJ2-1 TRBV7-2 CASSSRTGYEQFF
TRBJ1-6 TRBV7-2 CASSSYNSPLHF
TRBJ1-2 TRBV3-1/TRBV3-2 CASSQVGAGGYTF
TRBJ1-2 TRBV4-1 CASSHTPGTGIYGDGYTF
TRBJ1-1 TRBV20-1 CSASRGANTEAFF
TRBJ2-2 TRBV7-9 CASSLNSGRVAGELFF
TRBJ1-5 TRBV28 CASIPRGTGTRQPQHF
TRBJ2-5 TRBV3-1/TRBV3-2 CASSQDGTGQETQYF
TRBJ1-1 TRBV5-1 CASSLGTSYTEAFF
TRBJ1-2 TRBV5-6 CASSRRTGTLYGYTF
TRBJ2-3 TRBV19 CAAQGVDTQYF
TRBJ1-1 TRBV7-8 CASSLGDRRKDTEAFF
TRBJ1-5 TRBV19 CASSIIAGPGNQPQHF
TRBJ2-7 TRBV6-5 CASTPTGEVYEQYF
TRBJ1-2 TRBV28 CASSSLRYGYTF
TRBJ1-6 TRBV7-8 CASSPDSVGSYNSPLHF
TRBJ2-3 TRBV5-1 CASSSQAGGDDTQYF
TRBJ2-3 TRBV19 CASRVQGLSTDTQYF
TRBJ1-2 TRBV5-6 CASSPVPQGAVYGYTF
TRBJ2-2 TRBV28 CASSLPGGSSGELFF